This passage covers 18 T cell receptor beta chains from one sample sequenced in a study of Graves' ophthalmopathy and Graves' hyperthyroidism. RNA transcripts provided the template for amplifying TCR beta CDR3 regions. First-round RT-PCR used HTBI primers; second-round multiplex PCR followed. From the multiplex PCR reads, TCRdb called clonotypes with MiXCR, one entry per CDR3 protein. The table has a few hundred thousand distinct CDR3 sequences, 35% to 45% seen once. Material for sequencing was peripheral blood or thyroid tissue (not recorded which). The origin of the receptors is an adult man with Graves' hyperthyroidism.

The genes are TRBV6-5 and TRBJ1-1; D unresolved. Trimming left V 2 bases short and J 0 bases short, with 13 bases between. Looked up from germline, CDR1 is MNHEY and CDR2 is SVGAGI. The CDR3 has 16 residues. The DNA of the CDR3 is TGTGCCAGCAGTTACGGTACAGCTTCCTTGAACACTGAAGCTTTCTTT. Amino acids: CASSYGTASLNTEAFF.

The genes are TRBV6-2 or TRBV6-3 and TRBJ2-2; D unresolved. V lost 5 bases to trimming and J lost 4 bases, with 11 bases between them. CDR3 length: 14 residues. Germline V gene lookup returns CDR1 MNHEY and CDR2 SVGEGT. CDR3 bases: TGTGCCAGCAGTCCCCGGGTGGGCACCGGGGAGCTGTTTTTT. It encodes CASSPRVGTGELFF.

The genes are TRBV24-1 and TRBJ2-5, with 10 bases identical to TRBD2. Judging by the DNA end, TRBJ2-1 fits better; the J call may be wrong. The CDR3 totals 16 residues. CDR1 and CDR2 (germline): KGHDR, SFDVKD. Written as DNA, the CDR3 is TGTGCCACCAGTGATTTCGCTAGCGGGAGTTGGGGTGAGCAGTTCTTC. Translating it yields CATSDFASGSWGEQFF.

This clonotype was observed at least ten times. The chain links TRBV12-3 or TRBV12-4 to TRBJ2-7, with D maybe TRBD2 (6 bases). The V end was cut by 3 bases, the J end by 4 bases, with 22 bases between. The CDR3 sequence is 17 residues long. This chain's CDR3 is CASSLVLGGAREYEQYF. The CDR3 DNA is TGTGCCAGCAGTTTGGTGCTCGGCGGGGCGCGGGAATACGAGCAGTACTTC.

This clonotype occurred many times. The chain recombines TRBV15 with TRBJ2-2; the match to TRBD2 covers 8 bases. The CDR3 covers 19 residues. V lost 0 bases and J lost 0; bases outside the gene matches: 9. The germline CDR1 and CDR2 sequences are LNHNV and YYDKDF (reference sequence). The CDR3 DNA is TGTGCCACCAGCAGAGATAGGATAAGCGGGGGTACGAACACCGGGGAGCTGTTTTTT. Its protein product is CATSRDRISGGTNTGELFF.

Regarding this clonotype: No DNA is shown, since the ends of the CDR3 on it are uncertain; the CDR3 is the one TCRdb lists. The CDR3: CICSARGGVGGYTF. The chain couples TRBV25-1 to TRBJ1-2. From its first to its last residue, the CDR3 has 14 amino acids. From germline, CDR1 is MGHDK and CDR2 SYGVNS.

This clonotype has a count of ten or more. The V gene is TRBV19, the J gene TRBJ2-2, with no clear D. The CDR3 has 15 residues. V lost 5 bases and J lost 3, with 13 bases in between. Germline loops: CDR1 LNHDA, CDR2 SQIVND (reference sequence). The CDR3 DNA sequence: TGTGCCAGTAGTCCCGACGCTCCGGACACCGGGGAGCTGTTTTTT. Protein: CASSPDAPDTGELFF.

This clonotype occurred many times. CDR3 sequence reads: CASSLDGTEQVPQHF. Written as DNA, the CDR3 is TGCGCCAGCAGCTTGGACGGTACGGAGCAGGTGCCCCAGCATTTT. The chain carries TRBV5-1 and TRBJ1-5; D gene uncertain. With 0 bases removed from V and 9 bases from J, the gap between germline ends came to 16 bases. Per germline, CDR1 SGHRS and CDR2 YFSETQ. The CDR3 extends over 15 amino acids. The full variable domain, in which reference TRBV5-1 and TRBJ1-5 provide the parts outside the CDR3, is KAGVTQTPRYLIKTRGQQVTLSCSPISGHRSVSWYQQTPGQGLQFLFEYFSETQRNKGNFPGRFSGRQFSNSRSEMNVSTLELGDSALYLCASSLDGTEQVPQHFGDGTRLSIL.

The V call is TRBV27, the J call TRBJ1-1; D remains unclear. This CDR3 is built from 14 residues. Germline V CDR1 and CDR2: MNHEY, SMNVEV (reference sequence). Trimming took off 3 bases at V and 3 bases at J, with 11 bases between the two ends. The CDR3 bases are TGTGCCAGCAGTTTGGGGAAAGTGCACACTGAAGCTTTCTTT. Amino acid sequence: CASSLGKVHTEAFF.

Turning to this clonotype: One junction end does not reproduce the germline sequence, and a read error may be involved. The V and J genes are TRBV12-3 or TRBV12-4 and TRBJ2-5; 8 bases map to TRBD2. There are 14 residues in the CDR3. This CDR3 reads CASSMTSEQGTQYF. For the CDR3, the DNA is TGTGCCAGCAGTATGACTAGCGAACAAGGGACCCAGTACTTC.

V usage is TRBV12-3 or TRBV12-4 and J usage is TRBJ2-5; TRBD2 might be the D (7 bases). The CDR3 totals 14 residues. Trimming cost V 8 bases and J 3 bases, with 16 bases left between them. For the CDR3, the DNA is TGTGCCAGCTCCAAAGGGGGGGGAAAAGAGACCCAGTACTTC. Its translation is CASSKGGGKETQYF.

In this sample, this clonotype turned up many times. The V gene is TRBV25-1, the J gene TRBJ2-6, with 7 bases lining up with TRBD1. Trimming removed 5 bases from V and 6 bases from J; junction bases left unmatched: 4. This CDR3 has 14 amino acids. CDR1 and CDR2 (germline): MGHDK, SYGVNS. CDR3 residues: CASSRTGEANVLTF. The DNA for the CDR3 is TGTGCCAGCAGTCGGACAGGAGAGGCCAACGTCCTGACTTTC.

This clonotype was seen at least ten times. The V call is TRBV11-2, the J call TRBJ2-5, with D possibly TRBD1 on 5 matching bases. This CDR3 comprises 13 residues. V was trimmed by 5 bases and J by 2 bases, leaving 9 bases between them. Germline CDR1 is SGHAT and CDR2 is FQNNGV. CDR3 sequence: CASSKTVQETQYF. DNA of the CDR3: TGTGCCAGCAGCAAGACAGTACAAGAGACCCAGTACTTC.

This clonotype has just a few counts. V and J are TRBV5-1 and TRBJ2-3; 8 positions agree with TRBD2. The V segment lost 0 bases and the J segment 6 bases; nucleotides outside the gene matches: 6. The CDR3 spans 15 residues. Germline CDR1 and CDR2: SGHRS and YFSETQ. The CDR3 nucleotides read TGCGCCAGCAGCTTGGAGGGACTAGACCTGGATACGCAGTATTTT. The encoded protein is CASSLEGLDLDTQYF.

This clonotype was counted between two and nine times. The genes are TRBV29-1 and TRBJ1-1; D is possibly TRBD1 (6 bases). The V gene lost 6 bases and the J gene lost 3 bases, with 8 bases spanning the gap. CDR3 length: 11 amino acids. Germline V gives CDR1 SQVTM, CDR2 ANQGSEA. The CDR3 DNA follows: TGCAGCGTCGAGGGGGACACTGAAGCTTTCTTT. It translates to CSVEGDTEAFF.

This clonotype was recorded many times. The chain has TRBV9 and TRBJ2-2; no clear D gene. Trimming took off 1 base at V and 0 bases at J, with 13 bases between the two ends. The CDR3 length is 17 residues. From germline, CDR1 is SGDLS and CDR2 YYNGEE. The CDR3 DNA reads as TGTGCCAGCAGCGTAAGCGCAGACCCCGCGAACACCGGGGAGCTGTTTTTT. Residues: CASSVSADPANTGELFF.

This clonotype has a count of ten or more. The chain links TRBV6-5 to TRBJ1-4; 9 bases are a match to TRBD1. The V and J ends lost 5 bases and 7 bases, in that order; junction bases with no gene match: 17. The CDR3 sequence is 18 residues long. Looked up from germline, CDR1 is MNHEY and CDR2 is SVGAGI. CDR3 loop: CASSTTPLIGQGIEKLFF. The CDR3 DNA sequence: TGTGCCAGCAGTACTACTCCGCTCATTGGACAGGGGATTGAAAAACTGTTTTTT.

CDR3 residues: CASSQGVGHQETQYF. The CDR3 DNA is TGCGCCAGCAGCCAAGGGGTTGGTCACCAAGAGACCCAGTACTTC. The J gene is TRBJ2-5, the V gene TRBV4-1, with D uncertain. In germline, CDR1 is MGHRA, CDR2 YSYEKL. V was clipped by 1 base and J by 0 bases, with 9 bases between them. The CDR3 spans 15 residues.